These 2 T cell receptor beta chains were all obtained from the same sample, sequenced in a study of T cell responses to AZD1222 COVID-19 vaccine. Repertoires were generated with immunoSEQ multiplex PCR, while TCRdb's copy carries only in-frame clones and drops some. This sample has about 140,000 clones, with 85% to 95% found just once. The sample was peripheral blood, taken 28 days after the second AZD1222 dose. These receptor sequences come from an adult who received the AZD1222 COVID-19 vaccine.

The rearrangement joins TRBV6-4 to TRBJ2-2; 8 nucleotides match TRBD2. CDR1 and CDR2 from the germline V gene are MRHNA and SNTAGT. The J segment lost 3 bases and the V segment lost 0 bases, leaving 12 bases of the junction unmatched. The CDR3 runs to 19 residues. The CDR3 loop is CASSDSIGPGLVDTGELFF. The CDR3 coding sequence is TGTGCCAGCAGTGACTCGATTGGGCCGGGACTAGTCGACACCGGGGAGCTGTTTTTT.

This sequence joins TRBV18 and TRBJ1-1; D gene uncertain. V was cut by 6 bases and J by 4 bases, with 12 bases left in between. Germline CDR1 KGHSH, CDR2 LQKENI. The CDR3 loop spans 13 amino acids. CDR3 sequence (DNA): TGTGCCAGCTCTCCCATGGCATCCACTGAAGCTTTCTTT. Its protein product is CASSPMASTEAFF. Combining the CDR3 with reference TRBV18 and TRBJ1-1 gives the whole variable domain NAGVMQNPRHLVRRRGQEARLRCSPMKGHSHVYWYRQLPEEGLKFMVYLQKENIIDESGMPKERFSAEFPKEGPSILRIQQVVRGDSAAYFCASSPMASTEAFFGQGTRLTVV.